This T cell receptor (beta chain) was recovered during a study of cytomegalovirus exposure and HLA in healthy donors. Study summary: Early on, a data release was issued that held tens of millions of unique TCRs from HLA-typed donors. Study-level findings and limits: Later work associated over 15,000 TCR beta sequences with HLA alleles at 0.05 false discovery rate.

The PCR employed 60 Vbeta primers together with 13 Jbeta primers. Repertoires were generated with immunoSEQ multiplex PCR, while TCRdb's copy carries only in-frame clones and drops some. The data show under 200,000 clones, around 72% seen once. The CDR3 is made up of 15 amino acids. Only a few counts were recorded for this clone. The antigen remains unidentified. Sequenced: PBMCs. The chain couples TRBV1 to TRBJ1-1; the table names TRBD1, a call not compared with the DNA. TRBV1 is a pseudogene. The TCR sequence derives from a man aged 50-60 years in good health and CMV-seronegative. The CDR3 is CTSSLPDRGHNEAFF. The CDR3, as DNA: TGCACCAGCAGCCTCCCGGACAGGGGCCACAATGAAGCTTTCTTT.